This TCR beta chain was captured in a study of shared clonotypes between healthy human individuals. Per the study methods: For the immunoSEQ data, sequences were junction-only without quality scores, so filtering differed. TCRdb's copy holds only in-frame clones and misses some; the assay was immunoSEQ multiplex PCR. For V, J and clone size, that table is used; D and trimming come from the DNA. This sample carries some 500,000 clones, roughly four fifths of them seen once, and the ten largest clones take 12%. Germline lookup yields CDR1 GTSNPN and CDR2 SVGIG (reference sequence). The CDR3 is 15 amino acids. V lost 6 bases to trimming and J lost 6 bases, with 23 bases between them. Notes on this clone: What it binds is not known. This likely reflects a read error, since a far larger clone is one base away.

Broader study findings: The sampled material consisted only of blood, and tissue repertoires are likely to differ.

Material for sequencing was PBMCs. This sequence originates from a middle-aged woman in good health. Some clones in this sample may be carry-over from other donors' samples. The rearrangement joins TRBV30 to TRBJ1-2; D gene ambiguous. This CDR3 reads CACLRGSGEVHGYTF. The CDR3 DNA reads TGTGCCTGCCTCCGGGGTTCCGGGGAAGTCCATGGCTACACCTTC.